Described below is a single T cell receptor beta chain sequence and its context. The antigen is not known. The data were produced by immunoSEQ multiplex PCR, yet TCRdb's version contains in-frame clones alone and is incomplete. The data contain some 52,000 clones, more than 75% of them singletons. Time point noted: cycle 4 day 1 (C4D1), after around six weeks of nivolumab. Every patient was affected by relapse after autologous stem cell transplantation, while exposure to brentuximab vedotin was not uniform. This entry comes from a study of PD-1 blockade in classical Hodgkin lymphoma. General study results and limits: Any patient who commenced nivolumab under 1 year after ASCT was excluded. Relative to healthy donors, newly diagnosed patients reportedly had lower baseline TCR diversity, which was reported as lower still in relapsed/refractory patients.

Trimming left V 5 bases short and J 3 bases short, with 17 bases between. The CDR3 length is 15 residues. Germline CDR1 reads MNHEY; CDR2 reads SMNVEV (reference sequence). Sequenced material: peripheral blood mononuclear cells (PBMCs), taken before the fourth cycle of nivolumab. The TCR comes from a human donor with classical Hodgkin lymphoma. The rearrangement links TRBV27 to TRBJ2-7; unclear D gene. The CDR3 spells CASSRLGQSNYEQYF. The DNA for the CDR3 is TGTGCCAGCAGTCGCCTCGGGCAGAGCAACTACGAGCAGTACTTC.